The following is a T cell receptor (beta chain) sequence with its context. This record belongs to a study of blood T cell repertoires in COVID-19. The wider study: Spain, Italy and the United States supplied samples that represented acute and convalescent COVID-19. T cells, B-cell-depleted T cells, or PBMCs provided the cDNA or gDNA that served as material.

Patients in Seattle were enrolled during active infection, then followed longitudinally. V was pared by 2 bases and J by 2 bases, with 9 bases of the junction left unmatched. The CDR3 length is 16 residues. CDR1 and CDR2 from the germline V gene are SGHRS and YFSETQ. Sequencing used immunoSEQ multiplex PCR; TCRdb keeps in-frame clones, though not all of them. The sample carries over 400,000 clones, about 88% recorded once. This TCR was sampled from a woman between 50 and 59 years old with COVID-19, enrolled during active disease. Material: peripheral blood. The rearrangement links TRBV5-1 to TRBJ1-1, with TRBD1 matching 7 bases. As DNA, the CDR3 is TGCGCCAGCAGCTTCGACTGGGGACAGTCAAACACTGAAGCTTTCTTT. It encodes CASSFDWGQSNTEAFF.